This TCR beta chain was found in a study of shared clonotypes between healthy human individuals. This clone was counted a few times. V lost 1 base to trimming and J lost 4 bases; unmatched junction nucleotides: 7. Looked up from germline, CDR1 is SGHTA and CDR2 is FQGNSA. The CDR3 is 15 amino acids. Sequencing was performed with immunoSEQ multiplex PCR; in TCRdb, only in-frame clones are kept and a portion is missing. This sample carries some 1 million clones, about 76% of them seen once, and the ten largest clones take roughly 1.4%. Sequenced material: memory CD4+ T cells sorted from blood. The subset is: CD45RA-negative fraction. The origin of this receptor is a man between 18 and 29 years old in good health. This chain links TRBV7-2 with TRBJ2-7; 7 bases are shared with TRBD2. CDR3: CASSLGRGRRYEQYF. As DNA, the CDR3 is TGTGCCAGCAGCTTAGGACGCGGGAGAAGGTACGAGCAGTACTTC.